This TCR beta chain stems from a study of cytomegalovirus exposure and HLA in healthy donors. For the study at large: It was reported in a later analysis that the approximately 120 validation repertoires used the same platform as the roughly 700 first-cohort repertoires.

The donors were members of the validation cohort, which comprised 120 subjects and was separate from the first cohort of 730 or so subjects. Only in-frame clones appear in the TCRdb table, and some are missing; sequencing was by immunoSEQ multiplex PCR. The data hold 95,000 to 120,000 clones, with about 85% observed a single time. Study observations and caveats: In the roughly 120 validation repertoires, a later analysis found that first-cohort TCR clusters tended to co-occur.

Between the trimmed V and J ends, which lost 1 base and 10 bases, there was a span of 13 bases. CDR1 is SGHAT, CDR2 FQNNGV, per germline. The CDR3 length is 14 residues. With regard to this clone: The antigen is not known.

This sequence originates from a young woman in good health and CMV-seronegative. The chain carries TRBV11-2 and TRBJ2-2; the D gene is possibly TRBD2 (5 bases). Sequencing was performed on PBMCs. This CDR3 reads CASSLVRGQPELFF. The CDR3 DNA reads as TGTGCCAGCAGCTTAGTGAGAGGGCAGCCGGAGCTGTTTTTT.